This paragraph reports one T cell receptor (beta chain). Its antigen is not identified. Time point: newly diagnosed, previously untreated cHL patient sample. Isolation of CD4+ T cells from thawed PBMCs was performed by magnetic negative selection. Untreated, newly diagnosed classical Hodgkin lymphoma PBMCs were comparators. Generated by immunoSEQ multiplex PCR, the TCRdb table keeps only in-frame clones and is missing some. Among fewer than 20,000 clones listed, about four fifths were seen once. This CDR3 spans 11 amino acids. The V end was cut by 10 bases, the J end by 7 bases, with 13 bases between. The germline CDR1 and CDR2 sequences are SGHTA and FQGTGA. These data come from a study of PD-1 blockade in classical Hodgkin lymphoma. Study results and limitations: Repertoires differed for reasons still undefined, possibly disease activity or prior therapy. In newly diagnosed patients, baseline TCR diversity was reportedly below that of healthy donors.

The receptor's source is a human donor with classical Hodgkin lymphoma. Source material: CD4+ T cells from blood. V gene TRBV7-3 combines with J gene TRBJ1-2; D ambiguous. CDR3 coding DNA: TGTGCCACCCCGCCGGGTCTTGGCTACACCTTC. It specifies CATPPGLGYTF.